This paragraph covers one T cell receptor (beta chain) sequence. The CDR3 consists of 12 residues. CDR1 LGHNA and CDR2 YNFKEQ come from the germline V gene. V gave up 3 bases and J gave up 2 bases, with 4 bases separating them. Participants' reported clinical history set cohort assignment. This sample was included in a study of blood T cell repertoires in COVID-19. Study background: Acute and convalescent COVID-19 samples came from the United States, Italy and Spain. T cells, B-cell-depleted T cells, or PBMCs provided the cDNA or gDNA that served as material.

In the source study's methods: Reference gene primers were amplified, and this amplification served to estimate nucleated cell counts. Profiled with immunoSEQ multiplex PCR; TCRdb holds only in-frame clones, not every one. V and J calls and clone size are as listed in that table; D and trimming were resolved from the DNA. The sample holds about 320,000 clones; over 90% are singletons and the top ten take around 4.2%. The sequenced material came from PBMCs or T cells enriched from blood (not recorded which). V usage is TRBV4-2 and J usage is TRBJ1-2; D gene unclear. This TCR derives from a woman aged 30 to 39 who had been exposed to COVID-19. CDR3 sequence reads: CASSQANYGYTF. The CDR3 DNA sequence: TGTGCCAGCAGCCAGGCCAACTATGGCTACACCTTC.